The present entry profiles one T cell receptor (beta chain) with its context. Its antigen is unknown. Clinical symptoms, serum thyroxine and TRAb, thyroid ultrasound and orbital computed tomography were used for the diagnoses. The PBMCs studied were ones that came from 9 to 10 ml fresh peripheral blood. This entry comes from a study of T cells in Graves' hyperthyroidism and ophthalmopathy. TCR beta CDR3 region amplification was performed from RNA transcripts. HTBI primers were employed in a first-round RT-PCR of the TCR CDR3. In TCRdb, the multiplex PCR reads were re-called with MiXCR into one record per CDR3 protein. The sample lists 350,000 to 450,000 distinct CDR3 sequences, around an eighth occurring once. The V gene lost 0 bases and the J gene lost 0 bases, with 6 bases spanning the gap. Germline-derived CDR1 and CDR2 are SGHNT and YYREEE (reference sequence). CDR3 length: 15 amino acids. Study-level findings and limits: Most thyroid clonotypes expanded above 0.001 were also detected in blood.

The chain joins TRBV5-4 to TRBJ2-2; D remains unclear. The source is a man aged 50 to 60 with Graves' ophthalmopathy. What was sequenced was blood. CDR3 DNA: TGTGCCAGCAGCTTGGACTACACGAACACCGGGGAGCTGTTTTTT. Its protein is CASSLDYTNTGELFF. Looking up the rest from reference TRBV5-4 and TRBJ2-2 gives the full variable domain: ETGVTQSPTHLIKTRGQQVTLRCSSQSGHNTVSWYQQALGQGPQFIFQYYREEENGRGNFPPRFSGLQFPNYSSELNVNALELDDSALYLCASSLDYTNTGELFFGEGSRLTVL.